This T cell receptor beta chain was identified during a study of T cells in Graves' hyperthyroidism and ophthalmopathy. CDR3 length equals 14 residues. Trimming stripped 1 base from V and 1 base from J, with 11 bases between. The germline V gene encodes CDR1 SQVTM and CDR2 ANQGSEA. Template material for amplifying TCR beta CDR3 regions consisted of RNA transcripts. RT-PCR in the first round (using the HTBI primer set) targeted the TCR CDR3. Each CDR3 protein is one row after TCRdb ran MiXCR on the multiplex PCR reads. The sample has fewer than 650,000 distinct CDR3 sequences, 46% seen once; the top ten hold about 45%. This clonotype has at least ten counts.

The sequence derives from an adult woman with Graves' disease, either hyperthyroidism or ophthalmopathy (not recorded which). V and J are TRBV29-1 and TRBJ2-7, with a possible D match to TRBD1 (6 bases). The sample consisted of peripheral blood or thyroid tissue (not recorded which). CDR3 amino acids: CSVEGGTGSYEQYF. DNA for the CDR3: TGCAGCGTTGAAGGGGGAACAGGGTCCTACGAGCAGTACTTC.